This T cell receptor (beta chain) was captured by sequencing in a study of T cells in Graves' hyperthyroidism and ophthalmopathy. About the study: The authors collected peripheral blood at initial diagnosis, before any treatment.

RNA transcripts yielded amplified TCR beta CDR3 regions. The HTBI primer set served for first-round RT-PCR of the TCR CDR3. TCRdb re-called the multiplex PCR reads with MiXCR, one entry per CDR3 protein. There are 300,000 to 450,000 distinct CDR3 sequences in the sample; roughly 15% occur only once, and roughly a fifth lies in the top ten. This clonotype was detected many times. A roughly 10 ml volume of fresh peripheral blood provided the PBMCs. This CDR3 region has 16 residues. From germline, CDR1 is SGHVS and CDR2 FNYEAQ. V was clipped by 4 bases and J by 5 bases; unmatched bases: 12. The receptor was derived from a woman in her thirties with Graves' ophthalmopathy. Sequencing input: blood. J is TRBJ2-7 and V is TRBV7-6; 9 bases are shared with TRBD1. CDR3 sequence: CASSSTQGAIVNEQYF. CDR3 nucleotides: TGTGCCAGCAGCTCCACACAGGGGGCGATAGTCAACGAGCAGTACTTC.